This T cell receptor beta chain was observed in a study of CD8+ T cells in alopecia areata. Study summary: Affected scalp percentage determined the severity score of treated patients.

The treatment is: oral pan-JAK inhibitor, 5-10 mg twice daily. V shed 2 bases and J shed 7 bases, with 5 bases lying between them. This CDR3 comprises 11 residues. Germline values: CDR1 MGHDK, CDR2 SYGVNS. The sequencing template was cDNA reverse transcribed from extracted RNA. Using immunoSEQ multiplex PCR, the repertoire was profiled, and TCRdb retains in-frame clones only, with some absent. The sample includes some 100,000 clones, 44% of them seen just once. This sample comprised CD8+ T cells sorted from blood, obtained at week 24, from a patient treated with tofacitinib. The clonotype was recovered from a human donor with alopecia areata. The chain recombines TRBV25-1 with TRBJ1-1; the D is unclear. CDR3 nucleotide sequence: TGTGCCAGCAGTGAAGCGGGTGAAGCTTTCTTT. Its translation: CASSEAGEAFF.